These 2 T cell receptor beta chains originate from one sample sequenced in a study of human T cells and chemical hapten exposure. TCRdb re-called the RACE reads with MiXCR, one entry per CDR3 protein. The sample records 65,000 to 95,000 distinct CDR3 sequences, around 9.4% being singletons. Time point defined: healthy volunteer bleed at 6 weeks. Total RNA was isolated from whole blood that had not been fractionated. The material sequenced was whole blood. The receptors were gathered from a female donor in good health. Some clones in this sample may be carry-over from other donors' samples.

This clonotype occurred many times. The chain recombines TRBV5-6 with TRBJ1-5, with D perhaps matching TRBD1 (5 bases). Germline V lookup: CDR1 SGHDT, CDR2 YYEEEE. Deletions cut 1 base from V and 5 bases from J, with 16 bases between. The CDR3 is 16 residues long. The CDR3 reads CASSLYRWQGHQPQHF. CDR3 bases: TGTGCCAGCAGCTTGTACCGTTGGCAGGGCCATCAGCCCCAGCATTTT.

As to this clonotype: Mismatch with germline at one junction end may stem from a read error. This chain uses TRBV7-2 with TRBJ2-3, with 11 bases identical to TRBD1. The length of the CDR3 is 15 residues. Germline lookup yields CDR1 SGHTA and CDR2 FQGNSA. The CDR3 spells CANSLRTGGADTQYF. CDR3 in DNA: TGTGCCAACAGCCTCAGGACAGGGGGCGCAGATACGCAGTATTTT.